The rows below give T cell receptor beta chains drawn from one sample of a study. TCRdb itself ran the 5' RACE reads through MiXCR, one entry per CDR3 protein. The sample contains around 30,000 distinct CDR3 sequences, roughly 27% of which appear only once. Sequencing input: tumor-infiltrating Tregs sorted from the breast tumor. The origin of the receptors is a female donor with breast cancer. The CDR3 runs from the conserved cysteine through the conserved F or W. Fields, in order: D gene, V gene, J gene, clone size, CDR3 DNA, CDR3 protein. D genes are given only for firm matches. Size tells how often a clone was seen (once, few, many) or the class of an expanded clone, and some rows leave it out.

.	TRBV5-5	TRBJ2-2	.	TGTGCCAGCAGCCTGACTAGGGGAGGCTCCACCGGGGAGCTGTTTTTT	CASSLTRGGSTGELFF
.	TRBV18	TRBJ2-7	.	TGTGCCAGCTCACCACGACAGACGTACGAGCAGTACTTC	CASSPRQTYEQYF
.	TRBV9	TRBJ2-1	few	TGTGCCAGCAGCGTAGGGACTTCCTACAATGAGCAGTTCTTC	CASSVGTSYNEQFF
.	TRBV12-3/TRBV12-4	TRBJ1-1	.	TGTGCCAGCAGTTCCCGTTCCAGAGTGAACACTGAAGCTTTCTTT	CASSSRSRVNTEAFF
TRBD2	TRBV5-8	TRBJ2-4	many	TGTGCCAGCAGCACCGGGACTAGCGGGGCCCTAGCCAAAAACATTCAGTACTTC	CASSTGTSGALAKNIQYF
TRBD2	TRBV7-3	TRBJ2-3	.	TGTGCCAGCAGCTTAAGGCCCGGGACTAGCGGGAGGTCCGTAGATACGCAGTATTTT	CASSLRPGTSGRSVDTQYF
.	TRBV25-1	TRBJ2-1	.	TGTGCCAGCAGTGAATTTGGTAGCCTCAATGAGCAGTTCTTC	CASSEFGSLNEQFF
.	TRBV15	TRBJ2-1	few	TGTGCCACCAGCCCCGTCACAGGGAAATCCTACAATGAGCAGTTCTTC	CATSPVTGKSYNEQFF
.	TRBV5-1	TRBJ2-1	many	TGCGCCAGCAGCTTGGAACCGCAAAAATACAATGAGCAGTTCTTC	CASSLEPQKYNEQFF
TRBD2	TRBV18	TRBJ2-3	few	TGTGCCAGCTCACCGGGACTAGCGGAAGATACGCAGTATTTT	CASSPGLAEDTQYF
.	TRBV4-2	TRBJ2-2	many	TGTGCCAGCAGGAACGTCTTCACCGGGGAGCTGTTTTTT	CASRNVFTGELFF
.	TRBV15	TRBJ2-7	many	TGTGCCACCAGCAGAGATGTAGGGGCTGGGTACGAGCAGTACTTC	CATSRDVGAGYEQYF
TRBD2	TRBV6-5	TRBJ2-7	medium-sized	TGTGCCAGCAGTAGACTAGCGGGATCCTACGAGCAGTACTTC	CASSRLAGSYEQYF
.	TRBV6-5	TRBJ2-3	.	TGTGCCAGCAAAAGCAGGGGAGATACGCAGTATTTT	CASKSRGDTQYF
.	TRBV4-1	TRBJ1-1	many	TGCGCCAGCAGCCAAGATCGAGGGTACACTGAAGCTTTCTTT	CASSQDRGYTEAFF
.	TRBV7-9	TRBJ1-2	many	TGTGCCAGTTCCCCGGCGGGGGATTATGGCTACACCTTC	CASSPAGDYGYTF
.	TRBV9	TRBJ1-4	.	TGTGCCAGCAGCGTAGACGTAACTAATGAAAAACTGTTTTTT	CASSVDVTNEKLFF
.	TRBV15	TRBJ1-5	medium-sized	TGTGCCACCAGCAGATTCCAGACGACTAGCAATCAGCCCCAGCATTTT	CATSRFQTTSNQPQHF
TRBD1	TRBV5-1	TRBJ1-1	.	TGCGCCAGCAGCAGGGGGCTAAGCGCTGAAGCTTTCTTT	CASSRGLSAEAFF
.	TRBV2	TRBJ2-7	few	TGTGCCAGCAGTTACCGGGACACCAGCTCCTACGAGCAGTACTTC	CASSYRDTSSYEQYF
TRBD2	TRBV7-7	TRBJ2-1	.	TGTGCTAGCAGCTTAGGTAGCGGGAGGAACAATGAGCAGTTCTTC	CASSLGSGRNNEQFF
.	TRBV6-5	TRBJ2-1	.	TGTGCCAGCTCCCTGGGGGATTCCTACAATGAGCAGTTCTTC	CASSLGDSYNEQFF
.	TRBV7-7	TRBJ1-5	many	TGTGCTAGCAGCACAGGATTCGGTCAGCCCCAGCATTTT	CASSTGFGQPQHF
.	TRBV15	TRBJ1-1	.	TGTGCCACCAGCGGAAACAGGGATCGTAAAGCTTTCTTT	CATSGNRDRKAFF